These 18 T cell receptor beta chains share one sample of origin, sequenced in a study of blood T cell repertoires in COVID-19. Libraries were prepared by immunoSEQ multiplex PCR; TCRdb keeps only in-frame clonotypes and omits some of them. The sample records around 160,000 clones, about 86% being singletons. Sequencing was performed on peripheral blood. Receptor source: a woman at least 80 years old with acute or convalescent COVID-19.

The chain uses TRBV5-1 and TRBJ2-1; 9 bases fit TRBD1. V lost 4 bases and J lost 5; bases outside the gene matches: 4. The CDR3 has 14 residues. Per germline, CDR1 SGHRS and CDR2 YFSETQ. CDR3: CASSPGTGNNEQFF. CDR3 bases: TGCGCCAGCAGCCCCGGGACAGGGAACAATGAGCAGTTCTTC.

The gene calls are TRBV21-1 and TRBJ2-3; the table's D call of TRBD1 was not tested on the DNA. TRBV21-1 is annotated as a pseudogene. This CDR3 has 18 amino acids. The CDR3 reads CASSKAPSWQGCTDTQYF. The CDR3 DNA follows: TGTGCCAGCAGCAAAGCGCCGTCCTGGCAGGGTTGCACAGATACGCAGTATTTT.

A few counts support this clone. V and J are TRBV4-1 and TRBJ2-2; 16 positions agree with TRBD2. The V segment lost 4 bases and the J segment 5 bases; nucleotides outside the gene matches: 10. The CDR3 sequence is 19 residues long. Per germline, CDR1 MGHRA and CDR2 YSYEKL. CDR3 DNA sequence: TGCGCCAGCAGCCGGGCCGGGACTAGCGGGGGGGCCAGGACCGGGGAGCTGTTTTTT. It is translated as CASSRAGTSGGARTGELFF.

Written as DNA, the CDR3 is TGTGCCAGCAGTATTGGCCCCAGGGGCTACACCTTC. Translating it yields CASSIGPRGYTF. The genes are TRBV12-3 or TRBV12-4 and TRBJ1-2; D gene ambiguous. The CDR3 contains 12 residues. The V end lost 5 bases, the J end lost 8 bases, and 12 bases lay between the germline ends.

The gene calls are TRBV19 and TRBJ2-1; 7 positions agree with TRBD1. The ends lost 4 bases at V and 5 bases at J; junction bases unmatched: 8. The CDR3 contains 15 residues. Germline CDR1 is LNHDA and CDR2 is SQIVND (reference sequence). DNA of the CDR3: TGTGCCAGTAGTACGAAGGGGGCATCCAACAATGAGCAGTTCTTC. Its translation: CASSTKGASNNEQFF.

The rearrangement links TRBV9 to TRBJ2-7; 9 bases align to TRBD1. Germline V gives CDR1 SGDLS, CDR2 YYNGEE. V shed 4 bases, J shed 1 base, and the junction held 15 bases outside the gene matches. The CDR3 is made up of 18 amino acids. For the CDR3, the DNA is TGTGCCAGCAGCCCCCACCGGGGGCTTGGGACAGGGTCCTACGAGCAGTACTTC. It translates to CASSPHRGLGTGSYEQYF.

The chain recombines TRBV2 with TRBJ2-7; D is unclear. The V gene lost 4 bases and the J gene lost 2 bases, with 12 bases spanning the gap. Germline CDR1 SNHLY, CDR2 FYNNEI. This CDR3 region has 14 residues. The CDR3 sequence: CASSGGLLTYEQYF. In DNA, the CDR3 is TGTGCCAGCAGTGGCGGATTGCTAACCTACGAGCAGTACTTC.

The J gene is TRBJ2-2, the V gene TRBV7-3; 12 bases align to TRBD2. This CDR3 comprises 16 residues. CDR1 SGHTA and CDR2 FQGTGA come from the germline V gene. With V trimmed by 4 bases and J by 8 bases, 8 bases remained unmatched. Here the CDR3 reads CASSSGLAGKPGELFF. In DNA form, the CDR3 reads TGTGCCAGCAGCTCCGGACTAGCGGGGAAGCCGGGGGAGCTGTTTTTT.

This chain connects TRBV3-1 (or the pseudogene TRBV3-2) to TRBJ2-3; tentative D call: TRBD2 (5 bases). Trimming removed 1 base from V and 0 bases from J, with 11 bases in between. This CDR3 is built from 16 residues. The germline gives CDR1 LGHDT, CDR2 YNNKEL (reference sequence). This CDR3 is CASSQVPQRSTDTQYF. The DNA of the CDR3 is TGTGCCAGCAGCCAAGTTCCCCAGCGGAGCACAGATACGCAGTATTTT.

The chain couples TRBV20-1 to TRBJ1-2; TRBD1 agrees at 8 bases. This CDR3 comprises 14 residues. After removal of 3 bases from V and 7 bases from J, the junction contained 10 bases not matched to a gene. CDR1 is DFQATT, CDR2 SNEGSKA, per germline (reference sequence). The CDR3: CSASNGQGFSGYTF. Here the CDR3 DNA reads TGCAGTGCTAGTAATGGACAGGGTTTTTCTGGCTACACCTTC.

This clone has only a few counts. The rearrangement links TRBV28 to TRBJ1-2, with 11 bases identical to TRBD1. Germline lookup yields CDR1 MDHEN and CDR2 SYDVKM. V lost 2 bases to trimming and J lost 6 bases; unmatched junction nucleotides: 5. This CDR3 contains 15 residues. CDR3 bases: TGTGCCAGCAGTTTAGGGGGGACAGGGGGAGATGGCTACACCTTC. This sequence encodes CASSLGGTGGDGYTF.

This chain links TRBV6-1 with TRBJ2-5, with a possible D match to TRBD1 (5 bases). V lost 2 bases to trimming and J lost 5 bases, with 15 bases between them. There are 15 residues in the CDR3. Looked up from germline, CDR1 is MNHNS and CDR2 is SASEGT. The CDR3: CASSEQAGLGETQYF. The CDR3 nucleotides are TGTGCCAGCAGTGAACAGGCAGGGCTTGGGGAGACCCAGTACTTC.

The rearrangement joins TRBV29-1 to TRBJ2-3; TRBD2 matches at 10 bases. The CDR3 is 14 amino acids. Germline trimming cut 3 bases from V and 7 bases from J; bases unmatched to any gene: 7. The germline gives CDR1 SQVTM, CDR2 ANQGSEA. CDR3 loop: CSVEFPSGSYTQYF. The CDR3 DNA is TGCAGCGTTGAGTTTCCTAGCGGGAGTTATACGCAGTATTTT.

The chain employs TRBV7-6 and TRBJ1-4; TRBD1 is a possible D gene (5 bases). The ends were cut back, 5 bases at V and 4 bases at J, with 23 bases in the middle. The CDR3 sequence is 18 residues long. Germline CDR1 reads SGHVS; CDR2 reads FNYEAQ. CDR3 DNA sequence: TGTGCCAGCAGCCCCACTCGACAGTCCTCGGTGGGTAATGAAAAACTGTTTTTT. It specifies CASSPTRQSSVGNEKLFF.

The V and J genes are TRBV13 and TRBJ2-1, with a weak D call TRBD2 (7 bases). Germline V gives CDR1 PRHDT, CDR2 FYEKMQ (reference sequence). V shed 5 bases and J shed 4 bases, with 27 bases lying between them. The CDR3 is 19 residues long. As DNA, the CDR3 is TGTGCCAGCAGCCTCTCTAGCCGGCTCACGGGGGGCTCTTACAATGAGCAGTTCTTC. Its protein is CASSLSSRLTGGSYNEQFF. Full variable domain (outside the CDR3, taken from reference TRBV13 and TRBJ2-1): AAGVIQSPRHLIKEKRETATLKCYPIPRHDTVYWYQQGPGQDPQFLISFYEKMQSDKGSIPDRFSAQQFSDYHSELNMSSLELGDSALYFCASSLSSRLTGGSYNEQFFGPGTRLTVL.

CDR3 nucleotide sequence: TGCAGCGTAGGCGGGAGTCCCTACAATGAGCAGTTCTTC. The encoded protein is CSVGGSPYNEQFF. The V gene is TRBV29-1, the J gene TRBJ2-1, with TRBD2 matching 7 bases. This CDR3 region has 13 residues. V trimming: 6 bases; J trimming: 2 bases; junction bases outside the gene matches: 4. Germline CDR1 reads SQVTM; CDR2 reads ANQGSEA.

CDR3 protein: CASSVYPRGQGLSPLHF. Here the CDR3 DNA reads TGTGCCAGCAGCGTATACCCGCGGGGACAGGGGTTGTCACCCCTCCACTTT. This sequence joins TRBV9 and TRBJ1-6; 10 positions agree with TRBD1. V lost 1 base to trimming and J lost 10 bases; unmatched junction nucleotides: 11. CDR1 and CDR2 from the germline V gene are SGDLS and YYNGEE. CDR3 length: 17 residues.

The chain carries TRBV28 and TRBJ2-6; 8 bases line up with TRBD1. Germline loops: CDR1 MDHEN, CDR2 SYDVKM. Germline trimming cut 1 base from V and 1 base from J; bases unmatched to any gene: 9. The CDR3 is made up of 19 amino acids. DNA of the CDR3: TGTGCCAGCAGTTTATTGTCGACAGGGGTTGGGTCTGGGGCCAACGTCCTGACTTTC. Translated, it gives CASSLLSTGVGSGANVLTF.